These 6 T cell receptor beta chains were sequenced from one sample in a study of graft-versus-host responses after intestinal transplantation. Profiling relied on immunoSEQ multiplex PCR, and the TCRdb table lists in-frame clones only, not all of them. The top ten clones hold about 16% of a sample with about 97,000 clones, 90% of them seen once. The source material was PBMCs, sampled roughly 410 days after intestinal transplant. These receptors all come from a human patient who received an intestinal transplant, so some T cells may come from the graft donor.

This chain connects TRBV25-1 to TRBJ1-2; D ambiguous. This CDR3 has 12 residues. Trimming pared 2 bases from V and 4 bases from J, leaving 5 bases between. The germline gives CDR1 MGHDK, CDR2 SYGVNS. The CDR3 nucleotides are TGTGCCAGCAGTGAAGGGTCCTATGGCTACACCTTC. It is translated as CASSEGSYGYTF.

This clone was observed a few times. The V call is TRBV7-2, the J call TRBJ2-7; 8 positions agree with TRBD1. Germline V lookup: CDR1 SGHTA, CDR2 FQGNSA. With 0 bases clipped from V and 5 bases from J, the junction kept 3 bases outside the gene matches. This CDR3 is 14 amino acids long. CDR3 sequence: CASSLATGDHEQYF. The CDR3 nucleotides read TGTGCCAGCAGCTTAGCGACAGGGGATCACGAGCAGTACTTC.

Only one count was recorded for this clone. For the CDR3, the DNA is TGTGCCAGCAGTGCACAAGGGGGAAACACTGAAGCTTTCTTT. Translating it yields CASSAQGGNTEAFF. The chain is built from TRBV6-4 and TRBJ1-1; D is possibly TRBD1 (6 bases). V gave up 4 bases and J gave up 2 bases, with 11 bases separating them. Germline V lookup: CDR1 MRHNA, CDR2 SNTAGT. This CDR3 region has 14 residues.

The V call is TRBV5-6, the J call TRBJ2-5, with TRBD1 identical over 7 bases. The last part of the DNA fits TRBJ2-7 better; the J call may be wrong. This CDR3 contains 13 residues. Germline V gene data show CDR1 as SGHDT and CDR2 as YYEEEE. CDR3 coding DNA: TGTGCCAGCAGCCGGGGACAGCTTTACGAGCAGTACTTC. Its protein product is CASSRGQLYEQYF.

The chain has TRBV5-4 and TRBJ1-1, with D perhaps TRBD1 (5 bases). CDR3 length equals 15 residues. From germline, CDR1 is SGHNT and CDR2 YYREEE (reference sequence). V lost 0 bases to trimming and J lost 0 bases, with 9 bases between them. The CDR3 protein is CASSLGLQVNTEAFF. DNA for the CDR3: TGTGCCAGCAGCTTGGGGTTACAGGTGAACACTGAAGCTTTCTTT.

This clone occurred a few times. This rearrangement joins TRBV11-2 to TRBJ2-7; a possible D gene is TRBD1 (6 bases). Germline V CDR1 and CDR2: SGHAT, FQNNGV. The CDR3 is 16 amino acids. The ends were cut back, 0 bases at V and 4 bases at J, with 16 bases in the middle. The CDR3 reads CASSLDTAQGFYEQYF. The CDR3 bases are TGTGCCAGCAGCTTAGATACAGCACAGGGTTTTTACGAGCAGTACTTC.